Following are 27 T cell receptor beta chains from one sample sequenced in a study of cytomegalovirus exposure and HLA in healthy donors. This PCR relied on a set of 60 Vbeta primers and 13 Jbeta primers. Assay used: immunoSEQ multiplex PCR; TCRdb lists only in-frame clones, some missing. With over 100,000 clones in the sample, the ten largest clones hold around 7%. Sample: PBMCs. The origin of the receptors is a man aged 35 to 55 in good health and CMV-seropositive.

The rearrangement links TRBV14 to TRBJ2-3; 8 bases are a match to TRBD2. With 1 base clipped from V and 1 base from J, the junction kept 13 bases outside the gene matches. Germline V CDR1 and CDR2: SGHDN, FVKESK. This CDR3 comprises 19 residues. CDR3 nucleotides: TGTGCCAGCAGCCAAGGACTAGCGCGGTCGGCACCTCGCACAGATACGCAGTATTTT. The encoded protein is CASSQGLARSAPRTDTQYF.

V and J are TRBV7-2 and TRBJ2-7, with 9 bases aligning to TRBD1. CDR1 and CDR2 (germline): SGHTA, FQGNSA. With 4 bases clipped from V and 2 bases from J, the junction kept 6 bases outside the gene matches. This CDR3 spans 15 amino acids. Written as DNA, the CDR3 is TGTGCCAGCAGCTACTCTAGGACAGGGGCCTACGAGCAGTACTTC. Protein product: CASSYSRTGAYEQYF.

This chain uses TRBV6-6 with TRBJ2-7; the match to TRBD2 covers 11 bases. In germline, CDR1 is MNHNY, CDR2 SVGAGI (reference sequence). The V and J ends lost 2 bases and 5 bases, in that order; junction bases with no gene match: 5. This CDR3 spans 15 amino acids. CDR3 sequence (DNA): TGTGCCAGCAGTTACCTGGGACTAGCGGAAAACGAGCAGTACTTC. This sequence encodes CASSYLGLAENEQYF.

J is TRBJ2-2 and V is TRBV14; 7 bases line up with TRBD1. The germline V gene has CDR1 SGHDN and CDR2 FVKESK. CDR3 length: 15 residues. The trim removed 8 bases at V and 1 base at J, leaving 7 bases unmatched. The CDR3 DNA follows: TGTGCCAGCGCCAGGACAGGAGTGAACACCGGGGAGCTGTTTTTT. Translated, it gives CASARTGVNTGELFF.

The rearrangement joins TRBV6-5 to TRBJ1-1, with 7 bases matching TRBD1. Germline CDR1 MNHEY, CDR2 SVGAGI. The CDR3 loop spans 15 amino acids. The V segment lost 6 bases and the J segment 1 base; nucleotides outside the gene matches: 8. The CDR3 DNA reads TGTGCCAGCAGGCCCTTAGGGGGCCGGAACACTGAAGCTTTCTTT. Its protein product is CASRPLGGRNTEAFF.

CDR3 amino acids: CASSFRQGQETQYF. The CDR3 region has the DNA TGTGCCAGCAGCTTCCGACAGGGCCAAGAGACCCAGTACTTC. This chain joins TRBV5-6 and TRBJ2-5, with 7 nucleotides matching TRBD1. Trimming at V came to 2 bases and at J to 1 base, leaving 2 bases not matched to a gene. The CDR3 is 14 residues long. Germline V lookup: CDR1 SGHDT, CDR2 YYEEEE.

The rearrangement joins TRBV7-9 to TRBJ2-2; D is uncertain. The CDR3 runs to 17 residues. Germline CDR1 and CDR2: SEHNR and FQNEAQ (reference sequence). Trimming removed 1 base at V and 5 bases at J, with 17 bases between. The chain's CDR3 is CASSLDWAKLVTGELFF. The CDR3, as DNA: TGTGCCAGCAGCTTAGACTGGGCGAAATTAGTTACCGGGGAGCTGTTTTTT.

The chain employs TRBV5-1 and TRBJ2-7; maybe TRBD2 (5 bases). V was pared by 0 bases and J by 2 bases, with 9 bases between. The CDR3 covers 14 residues. Looked up from germline, CDR1 is SGHRS and CDR2 is YFSETQ. The CDR3 here is CASSLEPGTYEQYF. The CDR3 nucleotides are TGCGCCAGCAGCTTGGAACCGGGGACCTACGAGCAGTACTTC.

The rearrangement links TRBV29-1 to TRBJ1-1; D not resolved. This CDR3 has 11 amino acids. CDR1 and CDR2 from the germline V gene are SQVTM and ANQGSEA. V lost 4 bases to trimming and J lost 4 bases, with 7 bases between them. DNA for the CDR3: TGCAGCGTTGCTAGGATCACTGAAGCTTTCTTT. Amino acids: CSVARITEAFF.

The CDR3 spells CASSLSIQGTHEQYF. The CDR3 DNA follows: TGCGCCAGCAGCTTATCCATACAGGGGACGCACGAGCAGTACTTC. The V and J genes are TRBV5-1 and TRBJ2-7; TRBD1 matches at 7 bases. CDR1 is SGHRS and CDR2 is YFSETQ in the germline V gene. V was clipped by 2 bases and J by 5 bases; unmatched bases: 10. The CDR3 totals 15 residues.

The rearrangement joins TRBV15 to TRBJ2-1; D might be TRBD2 (6 bases). The germline V gene has CDR1 LNHNV and CDR2 YYDKDF (reference sequence). Trimming cost V 8 bases and J 8 bases, with 22 bases left between them. The CDR3 has 15 residues. The CDR3 DNA reads TGTGCCACCGGGGTCGGACTACCAAACTCCCATGAGCAGTTCTTC. Translated, it gives CATGVGLPNSHEQFF.

The chain recombines TRBV29-1 with TRBJ2-1; 7 bases map to TRBD2. The trim removed 4 bases at V and 0 bases at J, leaving 15 bases unmatched. CDR1 and CDR2 (germline): SQVTM, ANQGSEA. The CDR3 sequence is 18 residues long. CDR3 DNA: TGCAGCGTTGTTGGCGGGGAGGGCTTGGGTTCCTCCTACAATGAGCAGTTCTTC. Its protein product is CSVVGGEGLGSSYNEQFF.

V and J are TRBV4-2 and TRBJ2-1, with a possible D match to TRBD2 (6 bases). V dropped 0 bases and J dropped 2 bases, with 14 bases sitting between them. There are 17 residues in the CDR3. Germline V CDR1 and CDR2: LGHNA, YNFKEQ. CDR3 residues: CASSQDALRETYNEQFF. CDR3 coding DNA: TGTGCCAGCAGCCAAGATGCCCTCCGGGAGACCTACAATGAGCAGTTCTTC.

The V and J genes are TRBV7-6 and TRBJ2-6; D is perhaps TRBD2 (6 bases). Trimming stripped 3 bases from V and 0 bases from J, with 12 bases between. This CDR3 contains 17 residues. Per the germline V gene, CDR1 is SGHVS and CDR2 is FNYEAQ. The CDR3 bases are TGTGCCAGCAGCTTGGGGGGTCTACTCTCTGGGGCCAACGTCCTGACTTTC. This gives the protein CASSLGGLLSGANVLTF.

The J gene is TRBJ2-5, the V gene TRBV11-2; TRBD1 aligns across 7 bases. Germline CDR1 reads SGHAT; CDR2 reads FQNNGV. The CDR3 is made up of 16 amino acids. J gave up 5 bases and V 3 bases, and 12 bases lay outside the gene matches. CDR3 amino acids: CASSLRTGGVRETQYF. CDR3 coding DNA: TGTGCCAGCAGCTTGCGGACAGGCGGAGTCAGGGAGACCCAGTACTTC.

The chain combines TRBV11-2 with TRBJ2-7; 9 bases are shared with TRBD2. The V and J ends lost 2 bases and 3 bases, in that order; junction bases with no gene match: 11. The CDR3 totals 17 residues. From germline, CDR1 is SGHAT and CDR2 FQNNGV. The CDR3 sequence is CASSLTPPASGNYEQYF. Here the CDR3 DNA reads TGTGCCAGCAGCTTAACCCCCCCGGCTAGCGGGAACTACGAGCAGTACTTC.

This chain joins TRBV5-4 and TRBJ1-1; 9 bases fit TRBD1. CDR1 and CDR2 (germline): SGHNT, YYREEE (reference sequence). J was trimmed by 5 bases and V by 3 bases; bases with no gene match: 5. This CDR3 is 14 amino acids long. The CDR3 spells CASSSGQGLTEAFF. In nucleotides, the CDR3 is TGTGCCAGCAGCTCGGGACAGGGACTTACTGAAGCTTTCTTT.

The chain joins TRBV5-6 to TRBJ2-3; 8 bases fit TRBD1. Germline V gene lookup returns CDR1 SGHDT and CDR2 YYEEEE. Germline trimming cut 1 base from V and 5 bases from J; bases unmatched to any gene: 9. The CDR3 has 16 amino acids. DNA for the CDR3: TGTGCCAGCAGCTTGAGGTCCGGGACAGGAGTAGATACGCAGTATTTT. Amino acids: CASSLRSGTGVDTQYF.

This sequence joins TRBV29-1 and TRBJ1-1; D not resolved. In germline, CDR1 is SQVTM, CDR2 ANQGSEA. The V end was cut by 6 bases, the J end by 7 bases, with 12 bases between. There are 11 residues in the CDR3. This chain's CDR3 is CSVHPRDEAFF. For the CDR3, the DNA is TGCAGCGTGCACCCCCGGGATGAAGCTTTCTTT. Based on the CDR3 plus reference TRBV29-1 and TRBJ1-1, the full variable domain is SAVISQKPSRDICQRGTSLTIQCQVDSQVTMMFWYRQQPGQSLTLIATANQGSEATYESGFVIDKFPISRPNLTFSTLTVSNMSPEDSSIYLCSVHPRDEAFFGQGTRLTVV.

This chain links TRBV9 with TRBJ1-2, with D unclear. This CDR3 has 12 residues. The V gene lost 0 bases and the J gene lost 4 bases, with 4 bases spanning the gap. Germline V gene data show CDR1 as SGDLS and CDR2 as YYNGEE. The CDR3 loop reads CASSVAGYGYTF. For the CDR3, the DNA is TGTGCCAGCAGCGTAGCAGGCTATGGCTACACCTTC.

The V call is TRBV2, the J call TRBJ2-7; 7 nucleotides line up with TRBD1. V lost 4 bases and J lost 5; bases outside the gene matches: 5. This CDR3 region has 13 residues. From germline, CDR1 is SNHLY and CDR2 FYNNEI. Here the CDR3 DNA reads TGTGCCAGCAGTGTCGACAGGGTGAACGAGCAGTACTTC. Its protein product is CASSVDRVNEQYF.

This rearrangement joins TRBV10-3 to TRBJ2-7, with TRBD1 matching 8 bases. The CDR3 is 13 amino acids. Trimming removed 6 bases from V and 2 bases from J; junction bases left unmatched: 3. Looked up from germline, CDR1 is ENHRY and CDR2 is SYGVKD. The CDR3 bases are TGTGCCATCAGCCAGGGGGCGGCCTACGAGCAGTACTTC. As protein: CAISQGAAYEQYF.

The gene calls are TRBV7-8 and TRBJ2-2, with 11 bases matching TRBD2. The CDR3 is 16 amino acids. Germline V gives CDR1 SGHVS, CDR2 FQNEAQ. V dropped 2 bases and J dropped 6; count of bases not matched to a gene: 5. CDR3 DNA sequence: TGTGCCAGCAGCTTATTGGGTAGCGGGAGGGCCGGGGAGCTGTTTTTT. Protein sequence: CASSLLGSGRAGELFF.

J is TRBJ1-2 and V is TRBV19; TRBD1 is a possible D gene (6 bases). CDR3 length: 14 amino acids. V was trimmed by 4 bases and J by 4 bases, leaving 13 bases between them. Germline values: CDR1 LNHDA, CDR2 SQIVND (reference sequence). Here the CDR3 reads CASSRETGSYGYTF. The CDR3 region has the DNA TGTGCCAGTAGTAGGGAGACAGGTAGCTATGGCTACACCTTC.

The J gene is TRBJ2-1, the V gene TRBV10-3; 7 bases line up with TRBD2. The CDR3 length is 12 residues. V lost 5 bases, J lost 7 bases, and 2 bases stayed unmatched. CDR1 is ENHRY and CDR2 is SYGVKD in the germline V gene. CDR3 nucleotides: TGTGCCATCAGTCTTAGCGGGAATGAGCAGTTCTTC. This translates into CAISLSGNEQFF.

The gene calls are TRBV18 and TRBJ2-1; weak D call: TRBD2 (6 bases). Germline CDR1 KGHSH, CDR2 LQKENI. The V and J ends lost 3 bases and 7 bases respectively, with 13 bases between them. The CDR3 has 14 amino acids. CDR3 region: CASSPSLAENEQFF. CDR3 DNA: TGTGCCAGCTCACCCTCCTTAGCGGAGAATGAGCAGTTCTTC.

The chain is built from TRBV6-5 and TRBJ1-2; D is undetermined. This CDR3 region has 13 residues. Germline V gene sequence: CDR1 MNHEY, CDR2 SVGAGI. The CDR3 DNA is TGTGCTGCGGGAAGGGCAGCTAACTATGGCTACACCTTC. Residues: CAAGRAANYGYTF.